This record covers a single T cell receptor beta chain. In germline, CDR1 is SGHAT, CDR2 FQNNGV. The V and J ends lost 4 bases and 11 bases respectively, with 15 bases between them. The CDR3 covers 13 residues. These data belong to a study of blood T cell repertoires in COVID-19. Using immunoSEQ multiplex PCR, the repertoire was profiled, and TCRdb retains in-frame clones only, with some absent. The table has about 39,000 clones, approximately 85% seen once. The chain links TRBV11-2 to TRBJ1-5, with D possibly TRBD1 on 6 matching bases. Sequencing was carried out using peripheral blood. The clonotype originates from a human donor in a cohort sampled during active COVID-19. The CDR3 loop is CASSWGNRAAQHF. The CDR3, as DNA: TGTGCCAGCAGCTGGGGGAACAGGGCGGCCCAGCATTTT.